The following is a T cell receptor (beta chain) sequence with its context. This specimen belongs to a study of T cells after yellow fever vaccination. Trimming stripped 4 bases from V and 7 bases from J, with 10 bases between. The germline V gene encodes CDR1 KGHDR and CDR2 SFDVKD. This CDR3 is built from 13 residues. A 5'RACE template-switching step, the method used to make TCR cDNA, added a universal primer site and UMIs. One entry per CDR3 protein, called by TCRdb with MiXCR from the 5' RACE reads. This sample has over 85,000 distinct CDR3 sequences, with roughly 9% found just once. The clonotype originates from a man aged 18 to 29 who received the YFV17D yellow fever vaccine. This rearrangement joins TRBV24-1 to TRBJ2-1; weak D call: TRBD1 (6 bases). Sequencing used CD8+ T cells not binding an NS4B(214-222) dextramer, sorted from PBMCs, obtained about 2 weeks after the first yellow fever vaccination. The CDR3 here is CATSENRENEQFF. CDR3 nucleotide sequence: TGTGCCACCAGTGAGAACAGGGAGAATGAGCAGTTCTTC.